Listed below are T cell receptor beta chains from one sample, sequenced in a study of T cell clonotyping in hematopoietic cell transplantation. Sequenced by immunoSEQ multiplex PCR; TCRdb stores in-frame clones only, minus some. The sample lists more than 6,500 clones; around 35% were seen once. The sequencing used peripheral blood mononuclear cells, collected 30 days after allogeneic stem cell transplant. Every receptor here comes from a female patient over 55 who had an allogeneic stem cell transplant, so the T cells may come from the graft donor. Some clones in this sample may be carry-over from other donors' samples. CDR3s include the opening cysteine and the closing phenylalanine or tryptophan. D genes are given only for firm matches. For some rows the clone size is stated as once, few or many, or as a class when expanded; others skip it.

TRBV30	TRBJ1-5	.	.	TGTGCCTGGAGTGTGGCCCACAGGGAGGGTCAGCCCCAGCATTTT	CAWSVAHREGQPQHF
TRBV30	TRBJ2-1	.	.	TGTGCGAGCGGATCGCCCTCCTACAATGAGCAGTTCTTC	CASGSPSYNEQFF
TRBV30	TRBJ1-4	.	.	TGTGCCTGGAGTAATATTCCCGGGGGAAACGAAAAACTGTTTTTT	CAWSNIPGGNEKLFF
TRBV25-1	TRBJ2-7	once	.	TGTGCCAGCCGGACCCTCTACGAGCAGTACTTC	CASRTLYEQYF
TRBV29-1	TRBJ1-5	once	TRBD1	TGCAGCGCGGGGACAGCAAGCAATCAGCCCCAGCATTTT	CSAGTASNQPQHF
TRBV30	TRBJ1-5	once	.	TGTGCCTGGAGTGTTAGATTTCGGGGCAATCAGCCCCAGCATTTT	CAWSVRFRGNQPQHF
TRBV29-1	TRBJ1-2	.	.	TGCAGCGTTGAAGCCAGTTACCTTGGCTACACCTTC	CSVEASYLGYTF
TRBV30	TRBJ1-2	.	.	TGTGCCTGGAGTAACTCGGGGACCAGTGGCTACACCTTC	CAWSNSGTSGYTF
TRBV25-1	TRBJ2-7	few	.	TGTGCCAGCAGTGGGCCGGAGGTTGAGCAGTACTTC	CASSGPEVEQYF
TRBV6-5	TRBJ2-7	.	.	TGTGCCAGCAGTTACGGTCTATCTAGCTCCTACGAGCAGTACTTC	CASSYGLSSSYEQYF
TRBV29-1	TRBJ2-1	.	.	TGCAGTTGGTCCGGGATAGGGGACAATGAGCAGTTCTTC	CSWSGIGDNEQFF
TRBV30	TRBJ1-2	.	.	TGTGCCTGGAGCAGGGGAGCTAACTATGGCTACACCTTC	CAWSRGANYGYTF
TRBV5-6	TRBJ2-5	.	.	TGTGCCAGCAGCTTGGGTAGGGGAGAGACCCAGTACTTC	CASSLGRGETQYF
TRBV2	TRBJ2-5	few	.	TGTGCCAGCAGCGCGGACGTACGCTTCGAGACCCAGTACTTC	CASSADVRFETQYF
TRBV30	TRBJ2-7	.	.	TGTGCCTGGAGTGTACGCGGAATACCCTACGAGCAGTACTTC	CAWSVRGIPYEQYF
TRBV30	TRBJ1-2	.	.	TGTGCCTGGATTAGACAGTTAGCTAACTATGGCTACACCTTC	CAWIRQLANYGYTF
TRBV7-9	TRBJ1-6	.	.	TGTGCCAGCAGCTTACCTCCTAGGGGACCCCTCCACTTT	CASSLPPRGPLHF
TRBV5-6	TRBJ1-2	few	.	TGTGCCAGCAGCTTGTGGGGGGAGAATGGCTACACCTTC	CASSLWGENGYTF
TRBV30	TRBJ2-5	few	TRBD1	TGTGCCTGGGAAACAGGGGGCCAGACCCAGTACTTC	CAWETGGQTQYF
TRBV30	TRBJ1-2	.	.	TGTGCCTGGAGTTCTAATTTAGGACGGAACTATGGCTACACCTTC	CAWSSNLGRNYGYTF
TRBV9	TRBJ1-3	.	.	TGTGCCAGCAGCGTAGTGGGGGCCGCCAACTCTGGAAACACCATATATTTT	CASSVVGAANSGNTIYF
TRBV5-4	TRBJ2-7	once	.	TGTGCCAGCAGCTTGGGTACCCCCTTTGGGGAGCAGTACTTC	CASSLGTPFGEQYF
TRBV5-1	TRBJ2-1	few	.	TGCGCCAGCAGCTCCTCGGTCGGAGCCGGGACCTACTACAATGAGCAGTTCTTC	CASSSSVGAGTYYNEQFF
TRBV6-5	TRBJ2-5	few	TRBD2	TGTGCCAGCAGTTTCCAGCGGGGGGGTGAGACCCAGTACTTC	CASSFQRGGETQYF
TRBV5-6	TRBJ2-7	.	.	TGTGCCAGCTCAGCGGATATACTACGGGAGCAGTACTTC	CASSADILREQYF
TRBV30	TRBJ1-6	.	TRBD1	TGTGCCTGTTGGGACAGGGGGCGCGTACAATATTCACCCCTCCACTTT	CACWDRGRVQYSPLHF
TRBV30	TRBJ2-3	.	TRBD2	TGTGCCTGGAACCAAGCGGGGGGGAGGACGGATACGCAGTATTTT	CAWNQAGGRTDTQYF
TRBV14	TRBJ2-1	.	TRBD2	TGTGCCAGCAGCTCAGCGGGAGTGGGCAATGAGCAGTTCTTC	CASSSAGVGNEQFF
TRBV30	TRBJ1-5	.	TRBD1	TGTGCCTGGAGTGCCCGACAGGGGGCCGGGCAGCCCCAGCATTTT	CAWSARQGAGQPQHF
TRBV7-2	TRBJ2-5	few	.	TGTGCCAGCAGCCGTCTGGAGTTGACCCAGTACTTC	CASSRLELTQYF
TRBV29-1	TRBJ2-5	.	TRBD1	TGCAGCGTTGAAGGGGGGAGGGACAGGGGCCAAGAGACCCAGTACTTC	CSVEGGRDRGQETQYF
TRBV30	TRBJ1-6	.	.	TGTGCCTGGAGTGTAGCTTCCCGGGGCAATTCACCCCTCCACTTT	CAWSVASRGNSPLHF
TRBV6-6	TRBJ1-5	few	.	TGTGCCAGCAGTTTAGCCAGGGTCAATCAGCCCCAGCATTTT	CASSLARVNQPQHF
TRBV30	TRBJ2-7	.	.	TGTGCCTGGAGTTGGGGCTTAAGCTCCTACGAGCAGTACTTC	CAWSWGLSSYEQYF
TRBV30	TRBJ2-5	.	TRBD2	TGTGCCTGGAGGTTCAGCGGGAGGGCAGAGACCCAGTACTTC	CAWRFSGRAETQYF
TRBV6-5	TRBJ1-2	few	TRBD1	TGTGCCAGCAGTTACGGGAGGGGGCTCTATGGCTACACCTTC	CASSYGRGLYGYTF
TRBV6-5	TRBJ2-3	.	TRBD2	TGTGCCAGCAGTTTCCGGGGGGTAAGCACAGATACGCAGTATTTT	CASSFRGVSTDTQYF
TRBV5-6	TRBJ1-5	.	TRBD1	TGTGCCAGCAGCACAGGACAGGGGCTCAATCAGCCCCAGCATTTT	CASSTGQGLNQPQHF
TRBV30	TRBJ1-4	.	TRBD1	TGTGCCTGGAGTGTGCAGGACAGGCGCAATGAAAAACTGTTTTTT	CAWSVQDRRNEKLFF
TRBV6-5	TRBJ2-7	few	.	TGTGCCAGCAGGTCAGACAGGATCGCCCTAGAGCAGTACTTC	CASRSDRIALEQYF
TRBV9	TRBJ2-3	few	TRBD2	TGTGCCAGCAGCGTAGGGGACTATCCCGATACGCAGTATTTT	CASSVGDYPDTQYF
TRBV30	TRBJ2-7	few	.	TGTGCCTGGAGGGACCTGGGGAGCTCCTACGAGCAGTACTTC	CAWRDLGSSYEQYF
TRBV30	TRBJ2-3	.	.	TGTGCCTGGAGCGGTTACACAGATACGCAGTATTTT	CAWSGYTDTQYF